The 13 T cell receptor beta chains below were found in one sample sequenced in a study of cytomegalovirus exposure and HLA in healthy donors. With 60 Vbeta and 13 Jbeta primers, the PCR was carried out. Only in-frame clones appear in the TCRdb table, and some are missing; sequencing was by immunoSEQ multiplex PCR. Counted here are around 280,000 clones, about 90% occurring once; the ten biggest clones make up 2% to 3%. Sample: PBMCs. The receptors come from a woman under 30 in good health and CMV-seronegative.

The chain carries TRBV5-4 and TRBJ2-1; 10 bases agree with TRBD1. CDR1 is SGHNT, CDR2 YYREEE, per germline (reference sequence). The CDR3 is 15 residues long. Trimming removed 4 bases from V and 2 bases from J; junction bases left unmatched: 3. The CDR3 reads CASSTGQGAYNEQFF. For the CDR3, the DNA is TGTGCCAGCAGCACCGGACAGGGGGCCTACAATGAGCAGTTCTTC.

J is TRBJ2-5 and V is TRBV15; D is perhaps TRBD1 (5 bases). There are 13 residues in the CDR3. Germline assignment: CDR1 LNHNV and CDR2 YYDKDF (reference sequence). With 7 bases removed from V and 2 bases from J, the gap between germline ends came to 11 bases. In DNA form, the CDR3 reads TGTGCCACCAACACCGACAGACAAGAGACCCAGTACTTC. Translation gives CATNTDRQETQYF.

The sample holds one count of this clone. V is TRBV19 and J is TRBJ2-7, with D possibly matching TRBD2 (5 bases). Germline CDR1 LNHDA, CDR2 SQIVND (reference sequence). With 4 bases removed from V and 1 base from J, the gap between germline ends came to 23 bases. This CDR3 is built from 18 residues. CDR3 DNA sequence: TGTGCCAGTAGTAGGGCCCGGGTTGGACGAGGGATGTCCTACGAGCAGTACTTC. Amino acid sequence: CASSRARVGRGMSYEQYF.

The CDR3 sequence is CASRKGGTGYEQYF. The CDR3 DNA follows: TGTGCCAGTAGAAAAGGGGGGACAGGCTACGAGCAGTACTTC. The chain recombines TRBV19 with TRBJ2-7; 8 bases match TRBD1. Germline V gives CDR1 LNHDA, CDR2 SQIVND (reference sequence). This CDR3 region has 14 residues. The V segment lost 6 bases and the J segment 3 bases; nucleotides outside the gene matches: 7.

The rearrangement uses TRBV6-1 and TRBJ2-1; tentatively, D is TRBD2 (5 bases). The V gene lost 8 bases and the J gene lost 9 bases, with 11 bases spanning the gap. Germline loops: CDR1 MNHNS, CDR2 SASEGT. This CDR3 spans 11 amino acids. The CDR3 spells CASSYAGEQFF. In DNA, the CDR3 is TGTGCCAGCTCTTACGCGGGTGAGCAGTTCTTC.

The rearrangement joins TRBV18 to TRBJ1-1, with D tentatively TRBD1 (5 bases). Germline V CDR1 and CDR2: KGHSH, LQKENI. The CDR3 is 16 amino acids. The germline V and J ends were trimmed by 3 bases and 4 bases, with 18 bases remaining between them. In DNA, the CDR3 is TGTGCCAGCTCACCTTACTCTCAGGGCTGGGGCACTGAAGCTTTCTTT. This gives the protein CASSPYSQGWGTEAFF.

The rearrangement uses TRBV5-4 and TRBJ1-2; unclear D gene. The germline V gene encodes CDR1 SGHNT and CDR2 YYREEE (reference sequence). The CDR3 sequence is 12 residues long. With 4 bases removed from V and 3 bases from J, the gap between germline ends came to 7 bases. The CDR3 coding sequence is TGTGCCAGCAGCCCCGGGGACTATGGCTACACCTTC. It yields the protein CASSPGDYGYTF.

This clone was found once. An end of the junction does not agree with germline; a read error may underlie this. At the DNA level, this CDR3 is encoded by other sequences in the same sample as well. The chain employs TRBV7-7 and TRBJ1-2; no reliable D call. The CDR3 has 16 amino acids. From germline, CDR1 is SSHAT and CDR2 FNYEAQ (reference sequence). The chain's CDR3 is CASSRPLSPENYGYTF. The DNA of the CDR3 is TGTGCTAGCAGCCGCCCGTTGTCGCCCGAGAACTATGGCTACACCTTC. Full variable domain (missing parts from reference TRBV7-7 and TRBJ1-2): GAGVSQSPRYKVTKRGQDVTLRCDPISSHATLYWYQQALGQGPEFLTYFNYEAQPDKSGLPSDRFSAERPEGSISTLTIQRTEQRDSAMYRCASSRPLSPENYGYTFGSGTRLTVV.

This chain links TRBV6-4 with TRBJ1-1; weak D call: TRBD1 (6 bases). This CDR3 comprises 17 residues. Germline values: CDR1 MRHNA, CDR2 SNTAGT. Trimming stripped 8 bases from V and 0 bases from J, with 22 bases between. CDR3: CASRQGSGEGMNTEAFF. The DNA of the CDR3 is TGTGCCAGCCGTCAGGGGTCAGGGGAGGGAATGAACACTGAAGCTTTCTTT.

This chain connects TRBV6-5 to TRBJ2-7; 9 bases map to TRBD1. Trimming at V came to 5 bases and at J to 3 bases, leaving 8 bases not matched to a gene. The CDR3 has 15 amino acids. The germline CDR1 and CDR2 sequences are MNHEY and SVGAGI. The CDR3 sequence is CASSTGTGMVYEQYF. Here the CDR3 DNA reads TGTGCCAGCAGTACGGGGACAGGGATGGTCTACGAGCAGTACTTC.

The count of this clone is one. The chain has TRBV30 and TRBJ2-3; TRBD1 matches 8 bases. The junction had 5 bases not matched to a gene; V was cut back by 3 bases and J by 3 bases. The CDR3 has 14 amino acids. Germline CDR1 GTSNPN, CDR2 SVGIG (reference sequence). The CDR3 reads CAWRSDRVTDTQYF. The CDR3 DNA reads TGTGCCTGGAGATCGGACAGGGTAACAGATACGCAGTATTTT. Filled out from reference TRBV30 and TRBJ2-3, the complete variable domain reads SQTIHQWPATLVQPVGSPLSLECTVEGTSNPNLYWYRQAAGRGLQLLFYSVGIGQISSEVPQNLSASRPQDRQFILSSKKLLLSDSGFYLCAWRSDRVTDTQYFGPGTRLTVL.

The J gene is TRBJ2-1, the V gene TRBV7-2; the match to TRBD2 covers 10 bases. This CDR3 has 15 residues. Germline V lookup: CDR1 SGHTA, CDR2 FQGNSA. V was pared by 2 bases and J by 9 bases, with 7 bases of the junction left unmatched. This CDR3 reads CASSLWSGGAIEQFF. The CDR3 nucleotides read TGTGCCAGCAGCTTATGGAGCGGGGGGGCAATTGAGCAGTTCTTC.

The rearrangement uses TRBV2 and TRBJ2-2; 10 bases line up with TRBD2. The length of the CDR3 is 17 residues. The ends lost 7 bases at V and 6 bases at J; junction bases unmatched: 14. The germline gives CDR1 SNHLY, CDR2 FYNNEI. For the CDR3, the DNA is TGTGCCAGCAACGGGCTAGCGGGGGCCGGAGGGTCCGGGGAGCTGTTTTTT. Protein product: CASNGLAGAGGSGELFF.